The 27 T cell receptor beta chains presented below share a single source sample, sequenced in a study of blood T cell repertoires in COVID-19. Sequencing used immunoSEQ multiplex PCR; TCRdb keeps in-frame clones, though not all of them. The sample consists of about 140,000 clones, about 84% of them appearing once. Source material: peripheral blood. The receptors derive from a woman aged 50 to 65 with acute or convalescent COVID-19.

The chain uses TRBV2 and TRBJ2-3, with TRBD2 matching over 12 bases. The V gene end was trimmed by 6 bases and the J gene end by 4 bases; junction bases not matched to a gene: 11. CDR1 SNHLY and CDR2 FYNNEI come from the germline V gene. CDR3 length: 17 residues. The DNA of the CDR3 is TGTGCCAGCAGCCAACGCCGGACTAGCGGGGCTCCAGATACGCAGTATTTT. This encodes CASSQRRTSGAPDTQYF.

This chain joins TRBV2 and TRBJ1-1, with a tentative D call TRBD1 (5 bases). Germline V gives CDR1 SNHLY, CDR2 FYNNEI. CDR3 length equals 13 residues. V dropped 5 bases and J dropped 3 bases, with 10 bases sitting between them. In nucleotides, the CDR3 is TGTGCCAGCAGTACCAGGGTAGACACTGAAGCTTTCTTT. It encodes CASSTRVDTEAFF.

This clone has just one count. The gene calls are TRBV6-2 or TRBV6-3 and TRBJ1-5; 7 bases are a match to TRBD1. The CDR3 sequence is 16 residues long. Unmatched junction bases numbered 4, after V lost 2 bases and J lost 0 bases. The germline V gene has CDR1 MNHEY and CDR2 SVGEGT. DNA for the CDR3: TGTGCCAGCAGTTACGGGACAGTTAATAGCAATCAGCCCCAGCATTTT. It codes for CASSYGTVNSNQPQHF.

V usage is TRBV18 and J usage is TRBJ2-1, with D unclear. The germline CDR1 and CDR2 sequences are KGHSH and LQKENI. The CDR3 sequence is 13 residues long. Between the trimmed V and J ends, which lost 0 bases and 8 bases, there was a span of 8 bases. The CDR3 nucleotides are TGTGCCAGCTCACCACCTTCATTCCATGAGCAGTTCTTC. This translates into CASSPPSFHEQFF. The full variable domain, its missing parts supplied by reference TRBV18 and TRBJ2-1, is NAGVMQNPRHLVRRRGQEARLRCSPMKGHSHVYWYRQLPEEGLKFMVYLQKENIIDESGMPKERFSAEFPKEGPSILRIQQVVRGDSAAYFCASSPPSFHEQFFGPGTRLTVL.

The chain uses TRBV11-2 and TRBJ2-7, with D possibly being TRBD1 (6 bases). The CDR3 has 16 amino acids. The V and J ends lost 5 bases and 3 bases respectively, with 20 bases between them. The germline V gene encodes CDR1 SGHAT and CDR2 FQNNGV. This CDR3 is CASSVTTAVGGYEQYF. DNA of the CDR3: TGTGCCAGCAGCGTAACTACGGCGGTAGGGGGCTACGAGCAGTACTTC.

This chain connects TRBV27 to TRBJ2-7; no clear D gene. The V end lost 7 bases, the J end lost 5 bases, and 18 bases lay between the germline ends. There are 14 residues in the CDR3. Germline CDR1 is MNHEY and CDR2 is SMNVEV (reference sequence). This CDR3 reads CASKNSPFVDEQYF. CDR3 in DNA: TGTGCCAGCAAAAACAGTCCCTTTGTGGACGAGCAGTACTTC.

The V and J genes are TRBV29-1 and TRBJ1-1; D gene ambiguous. From germline, CDR1 is SQVTM and CDR2 ANQGSEA. V was trimmed by 5 bases and J by 5 bases, leaving 9 bases between them. This CDR3 region has 11 residues. The CDR3 DNA is TGCAGCGTTTCACCCGGGACTGAAGCTTTCTTT. Encoded protein: CSVSPGTEAFF.

This clone has just one count. The CDR3 region is CASSLGQDTDTQYF. In DNA, the CDR3 is TGTGCCAGCAGCTTAGGCCAGGACACAGATACGCAGTATTTT. The rearrangement links TRBV7-2 to TRBJ2-3; no clear D. The V end lost 1 base, the J end lost 2 bases, and 7 bases lay between the germline ends. This CDR3 region has 14 residues. From germline, CDR1 is SGHTA and CDR2 FQGNSA. Together with reference TRBV7-2 and TRBJ2-3, the CDR3 gives the full variable domain: GAGVSQSPSNKVTEKGKDVELRCDPISGHTALYWYRQSLGQGLEFLIYFQGNSAPDKSGLPSDRFSAERTGGSVSTLTIQRTQQEDSAVYLCASSLGQDTDTQYFGPGTRLTVL.

In nucleotides, the CDR3 is TGTGCCAGCAGCTCTTATTTAGCGGGGGGGGGCCTGAATGAGCAGTTCTTC. Its translation is CASSSYLAGGGLNEQFF. The chain is built from TRBV7-8 and TRBJ2-1; 11 bases are shared with TRBD2. Germline V CDR1 and CDR2: SGHVS, FQNEAQ. Losses at the gene ends were 4 bases for V and 7 bases for J; bases not matched to a gene: 12. The CDR3 contains 17 residues.

This clone was detected once. The chain couples TRBV6-5 to TRBJ1-1; D may be TRBD1 (6 bases). Trimming took 0 bases from V and 4 from J, leaving 9 bases between them. The germline CDR1 and CDR2 sequences are MNHEY and SVGAGI. This CDR3 contains 14 residues. The CDR3 DNA follows: TGTGCCAGCAGTTACTCGGGACACATCACTGAAGCTTTCTTT. It encodes CASSYSGHITEAFF.

The chain links TRBV5-1 to TRBJ2-7, with 9 bases fitting TRBD1. This CDR3 has 14 residues. V shed 0 bases, J shed 13 bases, and the junction held 11 bases outside the gene matches. The germline V gene has CDR1 SGHRS and CDR2 YFSETQ. CDR3 protein: CASSLGTGAPTFYF. CDR3 DNA sequence: TGCGCCAGCAGCTTGGGGACAGGGGCCCCGACCTTCTACTTC.

This clone has just a few counts. The chain is built from TRBV6-4 and TRBJ2-1, with 9 bases lining up with TRBD1. The CDR3 sequence is 15 residues long. The V segment lost 3 bases and the J segment 3 bases; nucleotides outside the gene matches: 3. Germline CDR1 reads MRHNA; CDR2 reads SNTAGT. The CDR3 coding sequence is TGTGCCAGCAGTGAAGGGGGACAGGGCTACAATGAGCAGTTCTTC. Translation: CASSEGGQGYNEQFF.

This sequence joins TRBV5-1 and TRBJ1-2; 7 bases fit TRBD1. J gave up 4 bases and V 4 bases, and 7 bases lay outside the gene matches. This CDR3 has 14 amino acids. Germline CDR1 reads SGHRS; CDR2 reads YFSETQ. DNA for the CDR3: TGCGCCAGCAGCCCTGACAGGGAAGCCTATGGCTACACCTTC. Its translation is CASSPDREAYGYTF.

The chain has TRBV4-3 and TRBJ1-2; D is unclear. CDR1 and CDR2 from the germline V gene are LGHNA and YSLEER. The V and J ends lost 4 bases and 7 bases respectively, with 16 bases between them. CDR3 length: 14 amino acids. The CDR3, as DNA: TGCGCCAGCAGCCTAGCCATTTGGGAGGGTGGCTACACCTTC. Translating it yields CASSLAIWEGGYTF.

In this sample, this clone turned up a few times. The gene calls are TRBV2 and TRBJ1-6; 9 bases line up with TRBD1. The germline CDR1 and CDR2 sequences are SNHLY and FYNNEI. With 6 bases clipped from V and 7 bases from J, the junction kept 7 bases outside the gene matches. CDR3 size: 15 residues. CDR3 residues: CASRDLTGGNSPLHF. Here the CDR3 DNA reads TGTGCCAGCAGGGACCTGACAGGGGGGAATTCACCCCTCCACTTT.

The rearrangement uses TRBV5-1 and TRBJ1-5, with 7 bases identical to TRBD1. V gave up 0 bases and J gave up 6 bases; unmatched junction bases: 6. CDR3 length: 15 residues. The V gene's germline CDR1 is SGHRS and CDR2 YFSETQ. For the CDR3, the DNA is TGCGCCAGCAGCTTGGCCCCAGGGGGGAGTCAGCCCCAGCATTTT. Protein: CASSLAPGGSQPQHF. The full variable domain, rest sourced from reference TRBV5-1 and TRBJ1-5, is KAGVTQTPRYLIKTRGQQVTLSCSPISGHRSVSWYQQTPGQGLQFLFEYFSETQRNKGNFPGRFSGRQFSNSRSEMNVSTLELGDSALYLCASSLAPGGSQPQHFGDGTRLSIL.

The table lists this clone with a few counts. CDR3 amino acids: CASSALSSLAREKLFF. CDR3 coding DNA: TGTGCCAGTAGTGCTCTATCGTCCCTCGCCCGTGAAAAACTGTTTTTT. The chain has TRBV19 and TRBJ1-4; D gene unclear. Germline values: CDR1 LNHDA, CDR2 SQIVND (reference sequence). V was cut by 5 bases and J by 7 bases, with 20 bases left in between. This CDR3 spans 16 amino acids. The full variable domain, with the rest looked up from reference TRBV19 and TRBJ1-4, is DGGITQSPKYLFRKEGQNVTLSCEQNLNHDAMYWYRQDPGQGLRLIYYSQIVNDFQKGDIAEGYSVSREKKESFPLTVTSAQKNPTAFYLCASSALSSLAREKLFFGSGTQLSVL.

V and J are TRBV6-5 and TRBJ2-1; TRBD2 matches 11 bases. Germline assignment: CDR1 MNHEY and CDR2 SVGAGI. This CDR3 is 15 amino acids long. V shed 0 bases and J 9 bases; nucleotides not matched to a gene: 4. DNA for the CDR3: TGTGCCAGCAGTTACTCTAGCGGGGGGGTAAGTGAGCAGTTCTTC. This gives the protein CASSYSSGGVSEQFF.

This clone has only one observation. V gene TRBV19 combines with J gene TRBJ1-1, with 8 positions matching TRBD1. The CDR3 sequence is 13 residues long. The germline CDR1 and CDR2 sequences are LNHDA and SQIVND (reference sequence). The ends lost 4 bases at V and 5 bases at J; junction bases unmatched: 3. In nucleotides, the CDR3 is TGTGCCAGTAGTACACAGGGGGGGACTGAAGCTTTCTTT. Translating gives CASSTQGGTEAFF.

The chain couples TRBV5-1 to TRBJ2-5, with D possibly matching TRBD2 (5 bases). V was cut by 4 bases and J by 4 bases, with 5 bases left in between. Germline V gives CDR1 SGHRS, CDR2 YFSETQ. The CDR3 has 11 residues. CDR3 sequence: CASSGGETQYF. DNA for the CDR3: TGCGCCAGCAGCGGAGGAGAGACCCAGTACTTC.

The J gene is TRBJ2-3, the V gene TRBV5-1, with 12 positions matching TRBD1. The CDR3 is 15 amino acids. Germline lookup yields CDR1 SGHRS and CDR2 YFSETQ. V lost 7 bases and J lost 5; bases outside the gene matches: 8. CDR3 amino acids: CASAGQGASGDTQYF. The DNA for the CDR3 is TGCGCCAGCGCGGGACAGGGGGCTTCGGGAGATACGCAGTATTTT.

V is TRBV7-3 and J is TRBJ2-2, with TRBD2 as a possible D gene (5 bases). CDR1 is SGHTA, CDR2 FQGTGA, per germline. V gave up 2 bases and J gave up 0 bases, with 7 bases separating them. CDR3 length: 15 residues. The CDR3 sequence is CASSLRGTNTGELFF. CDR3 bases: TGTGCCAGCAGCTTACGGGGAACGAACACCGGGGAGCTGTTTTTT.

J is TRBJ1-2 and V is TRBV27; TRBD1 matches at 9 bases. From germline, CDR1 is MNHEY and CDR2 SMNVEV (reference sequence). V lost 6 bases and J lost 7; bases outside the gene matches: 9. The CDR3 totals 14 residues. The CDR3 DNA reads TGTGCCAGCAGCCCATTACAGGGGGCGTTTGGCTACACCTTC. Translated, it gives CASSPLQGAFGYTF.

The chain joins TRBV20-1 to TRBJ1-1; 7 nucleotides agree with TRBD1. The trim removed 3 bases at V and 2 bases at J, leaving 6 bases unmatched. The CDR3 spans 14 residues. Germline CDR1 and CDR2: DFQATT and SNEGSKA (reference sequence). The CDR3 bases are TGCAGTGCTAGTGGGACAGACAAAAACACTGAAGCTTTCTTT. It codes for CSASGTDKNTEAFF.

V gene TRBV3-1 (or the pseudogene TRBV3-2) combines with J gene TRBJ1-1; D may be TRBD1 (6 bases). V dropped 0 bases and J dropped 5 bases, with 10 bases sitting between them. The CDR3 extends over 14 amino acids. Germline assignment: CDR1 LGHDT and CDR2 YNNKEL (reference sequence). CDR3 region: CASSQEGGMTEAFF. CDR3 bases: TGTGCCAGCAGCCAAGAAGGGGGAATGACTGAAGCTTTCTTT.

This chain joins TRBV2 and TRBJ1-1; D gene ambiguous. Trimming shortened V by 2 bases and J by 7 bases, and 5 bases separated the two germline ends. Per germline, CDR1 SNHLY and CDR2 FYNNEI. CDR3 length equals 11 residues. The CDR3: CASSEQNEAFF. The CDR3 region has the DNA TGTGCCAGCAGTGAACAGAATGAAGCTTTCTTT.

The rearrangement joins TRBV28 to TRBJ1-2, with 9 bases aligning to TRBD1. CDR3 length: 14 amino acids. J lost 4 bases, V lost 6 bases, and 6 bases had no gene match. Per the germline V gene, CDR1 is MDHEN and CDR2 is SYDVKM. CDR3 DNA sequence: TGTGCCAGCAGCTCGGGACAGGGAATCTATGGCTACACCTTC. This gives the protein CASSSGQGIYGYTF.